This T cell receptor beta chain was recorded in a study of identical twins. In TCRdb, the 5' RACE reads were re-called with MiXCR into one record per CDR3 protein. The data contain about 240,000 distinct CDR3 sequences, over 9.5% of them singletons. After removal of 10 bases from V and 0 bases from J, the junction contained 7 bases not matched to a gene. CDR3 length equals 16 residues. From germline, CDR1 is ENHRY and CDR2 SYGVKD. This clonotype has ten or more counts. Healthy Caucasian individuals made up all the donors. The chain uses TRBV10-3 and TRBJ2-5; 14 bases are shared with TRBD2. Specimen: memory T cells sorted from blood. This receptor was taken from a man aged 45-65 years in good health. The CDR3 here is CATLGTSGGYQETQYF. The CDR3 DNA reads TGTGCCACACTGGGGACTAGCGGGGGTTACCAAGAGACCCAGTACTTC.